The rows below give T cell receptor beta chains drawn from one sample of a study of early T cells in non-severe SARS-CoV-2 infection. TCRdb itself ran the 5' RACE reads through MiXCR, one entry per CDR3 protein. The sample lists about 110,000 distinct CDR3 sequences, 9.5% to 13% occurring once. The sequencing input was whole blood. Receptors originate from an adult who was a healthcare worker with PCR-confirmed SARS-CoV-2 infection or an uninfected control (not recorded which). Each CDR3 is given with its conserved first and last residue. D genes are given only for firm matches. For some rows the clone size is stated as once, few or many, or as a class when expanded; others skip it.

V gene,J gene,D gene,clone size,CDR3 protein,CDR3 DNA
TRBV11-2,TRBJ2-5,NA,few,CASSLGMGQETQYF,TGTGCCAGCAGCTTAGGGATGGGACAAGAGACCCAGTACTTC
TRBV5-5,TRBJ1-1,NA,many,CASSLFSGGSLNTEAFF,TGTGCCAGCAGCCTTTTCAGTGGGGGGTCCTTGAACACTGAAGCTTTCTTT
TRBV9,TRBJ2-5,NA,many,CASSARGSSGETQYF,TGTGCCAGCAGCGCACGGGGCTCCAGTGGGGAGACCCAGTACTTC
TRBV20-1,TRBJ2-1,NA,many,CSAPGREGHSYNEQFF,TGCAGTGCCCCCGGACGCGAGGGCCACTCCTACAATGAGCAGTTCTTC
TRBV7-8,TRBJ2-3,NA,many,CASSPFGADTQYF,TGTGCCAGCAGTCCCTTCGGAGCAGATACGCAGTATTTT
TRBV28,TRBJ2-7,TRBD1,NA,CASILDRVVGEQYF,TGTGCCAGCATCCTGGACAGGGTAGTGGGTGAGCAGTACTTC
TRBV3-1,TRBJ2-1,TRBD2,NA,CASSQGLAGGPEQFF,TGTGCCAGCAGCCAAGGGCTAGCGGGAGGGCCGGAGCAGTTCTTC
TRBV11-2,TRBJ1-4,NA,few,CASSPRSRGPNEKLFF,TGTGCCAGCAGCCCGAGGTCCAGGGGTCCTAATGAAAAACTGTTTTTT
TRBV7-3,TRBJ2-2,TRBD2,few,CASSSRLRGLAGGRTGELFF,TGTGCCAGCAGCTCCCGTTTGAGGGGATTAGCGGGGGGACGCACCGGGGAGCTGTTTTTT
TRBV20-1,TRBJ1-5,NA,many,CSASRDKSNQPQHF,TGCAGTGCTAGCAGGGATAAAAGCAATCAGCCCCAGCATTTT
TRBV10-3,TRBJ1-3,TRBD1,NA,CAISPVPGTGDGNTIYF,TGTGCCATCAGCCCTGTTCCCGGGACAGGGGACGGAAACACCATATATTTT
TRBV27,TRBJ2-7,NA,NA,CASSSYAGRTEYF,TGTGCCAGCAGTTCTTACGCGGGTAGGACTGAGTACTTC
TRBV5-5,TRBJ1-1,TRBD1,many,CASSSSGTANTEAFF,TGTGCCAGCAGCTCGTCGGGGACAGCGAACACTGAAGCTTTCTTT
TRBV5-1,TRBJ2-7,NA,many,CASSLTASSYEQYF,TGCGCCAGCAGCTTGACCGCTAGCTCCTACGAGCAGTACTTC
TRBV5-1,TRBJ2-1,TRBD2,few,CASTRSLADNYNEQFF,TGCGCCAGCACCCGGTCACTAGCGGACAACTACAATGAGCAGTTCTTC
TRBV6-5,TRBJ2-1,TRBD2,NA,CASSYERGRTNEQFF,TGTGCCAGCAGTTACGAGCGGGGGAGGACCAATGAGCAGTTCTTC
TRBV7-6,TRBJ1-1,TRBD1,NA,CASSLGEGATEAFF,TGTGCCAGCAGCTTGGGGGAGGGGGCGACTGAAGCTTTCTTT
TRBV14,TRBJ2-7,TRBD2,few,CASSLTGQGLAISYEQYF,TGTGCCAGCAGCCTCACAGGTCAGGGACTAGCGATTTCCTACGAGCAGTACTTC
TRBV3-1,TRBJ2-5,TRBD1,few,CASSLTGGRETQYF,TGTGCCAGCAGCCTGACAGGGGGACGAGAGACCCAGTACTTC
TRBV27,TRBJ2-3,NA,many,CASSRPSTDTQYF,TGTGCCAGCAGTCGGCCGAGCACAGATACGCAGTATTTT
TRBV6-5,TRBJ1-1,TRBD1,NA,CASSQTGGSPKAFF,TGTGCCAGCAGTCAAACAGGGGGCTCTCCGAAAGCTTTCTTT
TRBV19,TRBJ2-1,NA,NA,CASSIKGGFEQFF,TGTGCCAGTAGTATAAAGGGTGGTTTTGAGCAGTTCTTC
TRBV9,TRBJ2-1,NA,many,CASSPRDGEQFF,TGTGCCAGCAGCCCAAGGGACGGGGAGCAGTTCTTC
TRBV5-1,TRBJ2-1,TRBD2,few,CASSSGGAQYNEQFF,TGCGCCAGCAGCTCCGGGGGGGCTCAGTACAATGAGCAGTTCTTC
TRBV9,TRBJ1-1,NA,many,CASSVATNTEAFF,TGTGCCAGCAGCGTAGCCACGAACACTGAAGCTTTCTTT
TRBV7-9,TRBJ2-5,NA,NA,CASSLSADQETQYF,TGTGCCAGCAGCTTATCCGCAGACCAAGAGACCCAGTACTTC
TRBV7-3,TRBJ2-1,NA,few,CASSLQGPYNEQFF,TGTGCCAGCAGCTTACAGGGGCCCTACAATGAGCAGTTCTTC
TRBV29-1,TRBJ2-1,NA,NA,CSVEEGGLATYNEQFF,TGCAGCGTTGAAGAGGGGGGGCTAGCGACCTACAATGAGCAGTTCTTC
TRBV4-1,TRBJ1-1,NA,few,CASSQVPLQGNTEAFF,TGCGCCAGCAGCCAAGTACCCCTACAGGGGAACACTGAAGCTTTCTTT
TRBV7-9,TRBJ2-7,TRBD2,few,CASSLDGSGGSSYEQYF,TGTGCCAGCAGCTTAGATGGTAGCGGGGGGAGCTCCTACGAGCAGTACTTC
TRBV3-1,TRBJ2-5,NA,few,CASSQQGVPQETQYF,TGTGCCAGCAGCCAGCAGGGAGTACCCCAAGAGACCCAGTACTTC
TRBV30,TRBJ2-7,NA,few,CAWRLSYEQYF,TGTGCCTGGAGATTGAGCTACGAGCAGTACTTC
TRBV3-1,TRBJ2-1,NA,few,CASSQRNDEQFF,TGTGCCAGCAGCCAAAGAAATGATGAGCAGTTCTTC
TRBV7-6,TRBJ2-2,NA,few,CASSIEVTGELFF,TGTGCCAGCAGCATCGAAGTCACCGGGGAGCTGTTTTTT
TRBV18,TRBJ1-5,NA,few,CASSPGEGQPQHF,TGTGCCAGCTCACCAGGGGAGGGTCAGCCCCAGCATTTT
TRBV3-1,TRBJ2-2,NA,many,CASSHGNTGELFF,TGTGCCAGCAGCCACGGGAACACCGGGGAGCTGTTTTTT
TRBV29-1,TRBJ2-3,TRBD2,NA,CSVVAGTSGSYTDTQYF,TGCAGCGTTGTGGCCGGGACTAGCGGGAGTTACACAGATACGCAGTATTTT
TRBV12-3/TRBV12-4,TRBJ1-1,TRBD1,NA,CASSLRGQGSTEAFF,TGTGCCAGCAGTTTAAGAGGACAGGGGAGCACTGAAGCTTTCTTT
TRBV20-1,TRBJ2-1,NA,NA,CSARDGAGEQFF,TGCAGTGCTAGAGATGGGGCCGGTGAGCAGTTCTTC
TRBV2,TRBJ1-2,NA,NA,CAGTGLINYGYTF,TGTGCCGGTACAGGGCTCATTAACTATGGCTACACCTTC
TRBV5-4,TRBJ1-2,NA,few,CASSLGPDYGYTF,TGTGCCAGCAGCTTGGGACCCGACTATGGCTACACCTTC
TRBV29-1,TRBJ1-2,TRBD1,few,CSVRAFRQGDYGYTF,TGCAGCGTCCGCGCATTCCGACAGGGAGACTATGGCTACACCTTC
TRBV29-1,TRBJ1-1,TRBD1,NA,CSVRQGGETEAFF,TGCAGCGTGAGACAGGGGGGAGAAACTGAAGCTTTCTTT
TRBV2,TRBJ2-3,TRBD2,few,CASSNLAGGPGSFDTQYF,TGTGCCAGCAGTAATTTAGCGGGAGGGCCCGGGTCCTTCGATACGCAGTATTTT
TRBV7-2,TRBJ2-1,NA,many,CASSISRTPGGQFF,TGTGCCAGCAGCATCTCCCGGACACCCGGGGGTCAGTTCTTC
TRBV12-3/TRBV12-4,TRBJ2-1,NA,many,CASSLFEGVGLFF,TGTGCCAGCAGTTTATTCGAGGGCGTAGGATTGTTCTTC
TRBV5-8,TRBJ2-1,TRBD2,many,CASRRRGGNEQFF,TGTGCCAGCAGGAGGCGGGGGGGCAATGAGCAGTTCTTC
TRBV11-2,TRBJ2-7,NA,NA,CASSLAVVGEQYF,TGTGCCAGCAGCTTAGCGGTTGTGGGTGAGCAGTACTTC
TRBV3-1,TRBJ2-5,NA,many,CASSQVSQETQYF,TGTGCCAGCAGCCAAGTGAGTCAAGAGACCCAGTACTTC
TRBV11-2,TRBJ2-3,NA,NA,CASSSSIGSTDTQYF,TGTGCCAGCAGCTCCTCTATCGGGAGCACAGATACGCAGTATTTT